This T cell receptor (beta chain) derives from a study of T cell changes during pregnancy in multiple sclerosis. TCRdb's copy holds only in-frame clones and misses some; the assay was immunoSEQ multiplex PCR. Of 100,000 or so clones in the sample, roughly 93% were seen once. CDR3 length equals 14 residues. The sample was peripheral blood, taken before pregnancy. The chain uses TRBV21-1 and TRBJ2-7; the D call TRBD1 from the table was never checked on the DNA. TRBV21-1 is annotated as a pseudogene. The sequence was obtained from a female donor with multiple sclerosis, enrolled in a pregnancy study. CDR3 in amino acids: CASSKGDRGYEQYF. The CDR3 DNA follows: TGTGCCAGCAGCAAAGGGGACAGAGGCTACGAGCAGTACTTC.